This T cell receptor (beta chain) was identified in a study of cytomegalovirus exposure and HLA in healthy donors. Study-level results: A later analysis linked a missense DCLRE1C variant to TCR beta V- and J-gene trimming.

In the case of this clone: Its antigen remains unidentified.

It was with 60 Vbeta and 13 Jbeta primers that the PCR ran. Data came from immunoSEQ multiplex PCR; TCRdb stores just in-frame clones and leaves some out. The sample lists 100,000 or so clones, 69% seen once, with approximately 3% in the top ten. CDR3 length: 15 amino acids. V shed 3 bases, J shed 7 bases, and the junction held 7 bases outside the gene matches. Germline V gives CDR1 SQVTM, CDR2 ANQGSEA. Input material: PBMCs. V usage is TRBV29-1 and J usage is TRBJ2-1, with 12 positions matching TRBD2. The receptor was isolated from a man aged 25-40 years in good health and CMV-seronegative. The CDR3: CSVDPNLAGGNEQFF. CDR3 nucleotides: TGCAGCGTTGACCCTAACCTAGCGGGAGGGAATGAGCAGTTCTTC.